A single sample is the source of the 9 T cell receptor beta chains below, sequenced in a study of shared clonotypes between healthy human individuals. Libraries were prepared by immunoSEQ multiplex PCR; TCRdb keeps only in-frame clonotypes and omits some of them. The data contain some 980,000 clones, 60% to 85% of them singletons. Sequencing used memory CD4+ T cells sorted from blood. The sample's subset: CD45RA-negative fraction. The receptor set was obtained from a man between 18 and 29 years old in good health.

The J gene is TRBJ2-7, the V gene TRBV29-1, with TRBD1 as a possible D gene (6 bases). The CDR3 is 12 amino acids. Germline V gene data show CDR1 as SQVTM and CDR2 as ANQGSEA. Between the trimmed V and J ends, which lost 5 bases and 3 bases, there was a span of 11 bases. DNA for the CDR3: TGCAGCGTTAAAAAGGACAGCTACGAGCAGTACTTC. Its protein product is CSVKKDSYEQYF.

The chain's CDR3 is CASKERDNSPLHF. The CDR3 DNA reads TGTGCCAGTAAAGAAAGGGATAATTCACCCCTCCACTTT. This chain joins TRBV19 and TRBJ1-6; D is undetermined. This CDR3 is built from 13 residues. Germline CDR1 LNHDA, CDR2 SQIVND (reference sequence). V was clipped by 7 bases and J by 5 bases, with 9 bases between them. Looking up the rest from reference TRBV19 and TRBJ1-6 gives the full variable domain: DGGITQSPKYLFRKEGQNVTLSCEQNLNHDAMYWYRQDPGQGLRLIYYSQIVNDFQKGDIAEGYSVSREKKESFPLTVTSAQKNPTAFYLCASKERDNSPLHFGNGTRLTVT.

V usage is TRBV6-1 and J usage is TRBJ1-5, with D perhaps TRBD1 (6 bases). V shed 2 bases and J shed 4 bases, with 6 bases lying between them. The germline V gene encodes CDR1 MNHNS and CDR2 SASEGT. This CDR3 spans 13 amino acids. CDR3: CASSERGNQPQHF. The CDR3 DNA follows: TGTGCCAGCAGTGAAAGGGGGAATCAGCCCCAGCATTTT.

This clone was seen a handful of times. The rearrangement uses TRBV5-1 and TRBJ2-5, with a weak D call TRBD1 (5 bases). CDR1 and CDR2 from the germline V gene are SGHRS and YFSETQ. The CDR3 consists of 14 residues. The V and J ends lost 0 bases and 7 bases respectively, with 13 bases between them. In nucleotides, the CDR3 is TGCGCCAGCAGCTTGGCACAGGCAAGGGGGACCCAGTACTTC. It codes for CASSLAQARGTQYF.

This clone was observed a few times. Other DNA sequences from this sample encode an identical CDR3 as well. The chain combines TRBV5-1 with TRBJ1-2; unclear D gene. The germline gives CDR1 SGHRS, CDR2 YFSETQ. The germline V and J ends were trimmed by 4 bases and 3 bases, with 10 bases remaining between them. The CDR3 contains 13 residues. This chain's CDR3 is CASSPSGDYGYTF. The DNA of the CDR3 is TGCGCCAGCAGCCCCAGCGGGGACTATGGCTACACCTTC.

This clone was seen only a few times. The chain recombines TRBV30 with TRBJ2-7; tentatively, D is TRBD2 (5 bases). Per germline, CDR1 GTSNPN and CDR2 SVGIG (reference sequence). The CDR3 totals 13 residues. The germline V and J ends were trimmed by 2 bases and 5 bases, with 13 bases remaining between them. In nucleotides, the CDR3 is TGTGCCTGGAGTCCACCGGACTTAGACGAGCAGTACTTC. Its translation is CAWSPPDLDEQYF. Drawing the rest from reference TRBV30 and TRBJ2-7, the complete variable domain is SQTIHQWPATLVQPVGSPLSLECTVEGTSNPNLYWYRQAAGRGLQLLFYSVGIGQISSEVPQNLSASRPQDRQFILSSKKLLLSDSGFYLCAWSPPDLDEQYFGPGTRLTVT.

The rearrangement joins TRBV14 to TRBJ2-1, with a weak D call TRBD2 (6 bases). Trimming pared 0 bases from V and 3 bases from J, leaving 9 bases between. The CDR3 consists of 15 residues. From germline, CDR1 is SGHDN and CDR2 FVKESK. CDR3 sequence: CASSQDVAVYNEQFF. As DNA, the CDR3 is TGTGCCAGCAGCCAAGACGTAGCGGTCTACAATGAGCAGTTCTTC.

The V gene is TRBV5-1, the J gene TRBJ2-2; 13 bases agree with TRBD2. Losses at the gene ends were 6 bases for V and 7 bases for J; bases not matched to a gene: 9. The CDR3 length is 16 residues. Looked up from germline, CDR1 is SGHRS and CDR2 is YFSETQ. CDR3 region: CASKGGLAGINGELFF. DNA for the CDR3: TGCGCCAGCAAGGGGGGACTAGCGGGAATCAACGGGGAGCTGTTTTTT. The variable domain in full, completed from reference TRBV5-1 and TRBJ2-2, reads KAGVTQTPRYLIKTRGQQVTLSCSPISGHRSVSWYQQTPGQGLQFLFEYFSETQRNKGNFPGRFSGRQFSNSRSEMNVSTLELGDSALYLCASKGGLAGINGELFFGEGSRLTVL.

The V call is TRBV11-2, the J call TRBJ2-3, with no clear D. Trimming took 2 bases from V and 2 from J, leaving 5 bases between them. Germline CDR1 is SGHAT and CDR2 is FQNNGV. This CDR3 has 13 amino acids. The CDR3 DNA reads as TGTGCCAGCAGCTTAACCCACACAGATACGCAGTATTTT. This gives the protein CASSLTHTDTQYF.